The entry that follows covers one TCR beta chain sequence. Its antigen has not been determined. The input lacks base qualities; no much larger clone sits a single base away. PBMCs were isolated by Ficoll-Paque density gradient centrifugation. The data stem from a study of T-cell memory formation after mild COVID-19 (dated by TCRdb to about 2021). Regarding the study in general: Most TCR sequence clusters were specific to one of the two donors. In a couple of donors, T-cell clones that expanded and contracted after mild COVID-19 were tracked by sequencing TCRalpha and TCRbeta repertoires over time. The cohort was made up of two young adult volunteers, one female and one male, who were previously healthy. The full study reports these points: Contracting CD4+ clones turned up mainly in the CM and EM memory subsets, whereas EMRA was where CD8+ clones were enriched. SARS-CoV-2 specificity of the second-wave clones peaking on day 37 was not confirmed. The study covered only a couple of mild cases, and larger cohorts including severe cases with pre-infection samples were considered necessary. The detection of some responding clones in pre-infection memory suggests that pre-existing cross-reactive memory T cells joined the SARS-CoV-2 response. From day 15 to 85, contracting clones showed balanced CD4/CD8 phenotypes, whereas a second wave of clones that expanded from day 15 to 37 leaned towards CD4+.

Sequencing relied on an Illumina NovaSeq 6000. cDNA libraries for TCRalpha and TCRbeta were prepared by 5'RACE using constant-segment primers, with sample barcodes and unique molecular identifiers added. Trizol reagent was used to extract RNA from every sample. Library amplification was performed in two PCR steps, and a second sample barcode and Illumina TruSeq adapters were introduced in the second step. The libraries were sequenced on an Illumina NovaSeq using 2 x 150 bp paired-end reads. From the authors' description of their analysis: Reads were demultiplexed and collapsed into UMI-guided consensus sequences with migec v1.2.7. Using mixcr v2.1.11, the UMI consensuses were aligned to TRA and TRB V and J templates and assembled into clonotypes. Clonotypes were classified as expanded or contracted when called significant by both edgeR and NoisET, with noise models trained on biological replicates. For edgeR calls, a false discovery rate-adjusted p below 0.01 and a log2 fold-change threshold of 1 were applied. PCA with hierarchical clustering of max-normalized trajectories of the 1000 most abundant clonotypes was used as exploratory dynamics analysis. Each responding clone was given a CD4 or CD8 phenotype based on the CD4+ and CD8+ repertoires, which had been sequenced separately. The public reads were quality trimmed at Q25 with fastp and then assembled into clones with MiXCR by TCRdb, keeping productive beta chains. Every CDR3 protein is listed once, alongside the most common genes and DNA of its rows. TCRdb, rather than the study authors, made the V and J calls. This sample holds roughly 340,000 distinct CDR3 sequences; around a sixth were observed only once. Around 20% of the sample lies in the top ten.

The CDR3 covers 15 residues, taking in both the cysteine and the phenylalanine. Of the read, only the CDR3 DNA is kept; its 45 bases are in frame from base 1. The junction shows trimming of 3 bases on V and 2 bases on J, and the gene matches do not reach 6 bases of it. The chain employs TRBV12-3 or TRBV12-4 and TRBJ2-5, with 7 junctional bases fitting TRBD2. This TCR was sampled from a man aged 18-30 years who had mild COVID-19 (a few samples of this study predate the infection). The sample titles of this study are shuffled in the database, so cell type and time point are left out; the donor was told from shared clones. Specimen: PBMCs or a T cell subset sorted from them (not recorded which). The DNA sequence is given as TGTGCCAGCAGTTTGGGGGGGTTCCAACAAGAGACCCAGTACTTC. This encodes CASSLGGFQQETQYF.